The clone carrying this T cell receptor (beta chain) was seen only once. Its antigen is still unknown. These data belong to a study of Graves' ophthalmopathy and Graves' hyperthyroidism. Regarding the study as a whole: The majority of expanded thyroid clonotypes above 0.001 frequency also occurred in blood.

There are 14 residues in the CDR3. Germline CDR1 SQVTM, CDR2 ANQGSEA. The V and J ends lost 5 bases and 9 bases respectively, with 17 bases between them. RNA transcripts yielded amplified TCR beta CDR3 regions. In the first round, RT-PCR was carried out with HTBI primers, and a multiplex PCR formed the second round. TCRdb analysed the multiplex PCR reads with MiXCR anew, one entry per CDR3 protein. The sample records around 660,000 distinct CDR3 sequences, 35% to 50% being singletons. In this cohort, patients with other autoimmune diseases, uncontrolled infections, pregnancy or lactation were excluded.

The specimen sequenced was peripheral blood. The sequence came from an adult man with Graves' ophthalmopathy. This chain uses TRBV29-1 with TRBJ2-6, with D possibly matching TRBD2 (6 bases). The CDR3 loop is CSVLGHGTHNVLTF. The CDR3 nucleotides read TGCAGCGTTTTAGGCCACGGGACTCACAACGTCCTGACTTTC.